A selection of T cell receptor beta chains follows, all from one sample in a study of blood T cell repertoires in COVID-19. Assay used: immunoSEQ multiplex PCR; TCRdb lists only in-frame clones, some missing. The sample consists of about 240,000 clones, 70% to 90% of them appearing once. Sequenced: peripheral blood. The source of these receptors is a woman aged 40 to 49 who had recovered from COVID-19. Both conserved end residues are part of each CDR3. D genes are given only for firm matches. Only some rows state a clone size, as once, few, many or a class for expanded clones.

TRBV6-2/TRBV6-3,-,TRBJ1-2,-,CASSYSIRTRGNYGYTF,TGTGCCAGCAGTTACTCGATCCGGACCCGAGGGAACTATGGCTACACCTTC
TRBV2,TRBD1,TRBJ1-5,few,CASTPDRVLGQPQHF,TGTGCCAGCACCCCCGACAGGGTTTTGGGTCAGCCCCAGCATTTT
TRBV3-1/TRBV3-2,TRBD1,TRBJ1-1,-,CASSQVGGDTEAFF,TGTGCCAGCAGCCAAGTAGGGGGCGACACTGAAGCTTTCTTT
TRBV9,TRBD1,TRBJ1-1,-,CASSPTGGMTEAFF,TGTGCCAGCAGCCCCACAGGGGGGATGACTGAAGCTTTCTTT
TRBV15,-,TRBJ2-1,-,CATSRDRLAAYNEQFF,TGTGCCACCAGCAGAGATCGATTAGCGGCGTACAATGAGCAGTTCTTC
TRBV5-1,-,TRBJ2-7,-,CASSLGLDTYEQYF,TGCGCCAGCAGCCTGGGACTGGACACCTACGAGCAGTACTTC
TRBV9,TRBD2,TRBJ2-1,-,CASSVALSSSGGYNEQFF,TGTGCCAGCAGCGTAGCTCTGTCCTCTAGCGGGGGGTACAATGAGCAGTTCTTC
TRBV9,-,TRBJ2-3,few,CASSVWERSTDTQYF,TGTGCCAGCAGCGTATGGGAGCGTAGCACAGATACGCAGTATTTT
TRBV19,TRBD1,TRBJ1-3,-,CASSRQGVEGNTIYF,TGTGCCAGTAGTCGACAGGGAGTAGAGGGAAACACCATATATTTT
TRBV5-4,-,TRBJ2-1,-,CASGSSSYNEQFF,TGTGCCAGCGGTAGCAGCTCCTACAATGAGCAGTTCTTC
TRBV3-1/TRBV3-2,-,TRBJ2-4,-,CASSPRGIQYF,TGTGCCAGCAGCCCCCGGGGCATTCAGTACTTC
TRBV7-9,-,TRBJ2-3,-,CASSLGRGGTDTQYF,TGTGCCAGCAGCTTAGGCAGGGGGGGCACAGATACGCAGTATTTT
TRBV5-1,-,TRBJ1-2,-,CASSLTWGGDLGYTF,TGCGCCAGCAGCTTAACCTGGGGAGGGGACTTGGGCTACACCTTC
TRBV5-1,TRBD1,TRBJ1-4,-,CASSFRGQGVRTNEKLFF,TGCGCCAGCAGCTTTAGGGGGCAGGGGGTGAGGACTAATGAAAAACTGTTTTTT
TRBV7-3,-,TRBJ2-1,-,CASSLTISGYNEQFF,TGTGCCAGCAGCTTAACGATTAGCGGCTACAATGAGCAGTTCTTC
TRBV7-9,TRBD1,TRBJ1-2,-,CASSLPDREAYGYTF,TGTGCCAGCAGCTTACCTGACAGGGAGGCCTATGGCTACACCTTC
TRBV6-5,-,TRBJ2-1,-,CASSRVGNEQFF,TGTGCCAGCAGCAGGGTGGGCAATGAGCAGTTCTTC
TRBV5-1,-,TRBJ2-2,-,CASSTNLGQNTGELFF,TGCGCCAGCAGCACCAATCTGGGACAGAACACCGGGGAGCTGTTTTTT
TRBV12-5,-,TRBJ2-3,-,CASGLGGPGTDTQYF,TGTGCTAGTGGTTTGGGGGGCCCCGGCACAGATACGCAGTATTTT
TRBV2,-,TRBJ2-1,-,CASSDRGWYNEQFF,TGTGCCAGCAGTGACAGGGGTTGGTACAATGAGCAGTTCTTC
TRBV19,-,TRBJ1-5,few,CASTPDRQYNQPQHF,TGTGCCAGTACCCCGGACAGACAGTACAATCAGCCCCAGCATTTT
TRBV6-2/TRBV6-3,-,TRBJ1-3,-,CASSSLGGRNSGNTIYF,TGTGCCAGCAGTTCCTTGGGCGGGAGAAACTCTGGAAACACCATATATTTT
TRBV7-2,TRBD1,TRBJ2-2,-,CASSARGTPNTGELFF,TGTGCCAGCAGCGCCAGGGGGACACCGAACACCGGGGAGCTGTTTTTT
TRBV30,-,TRBJ2-3,-,CAWRAQRAGGPADTQYF,TGTGCCTGGAGGGCACAGCGGGCAGGGGGACCCGCAGATACGCAGTATTTT
TRBV30,-,TRBJ2-7,-,CAWSVRAGYEQYF,TGTGCCTGGAGTGTAAGGGCGGGCTACGAGCAGTACTTC
TRBV6-6,TRBD2,TRBJ2-7,-,CASRPGTSGRYEQYF,TGTGCCAGCAGACCCGGGACTAGCGGGAGGTACGAGCAGTACTTC
TRBV19,TRBD2,TRBJ2-1,-,CASSIERTSGYNEQFF,TGTGCCAGTAGTATAGAACGGACTAGCGGATACAATGAGCAGTTCTTC
TRBV24-1,-,TRBJ2-3,-,CATSDPRGQTDTQYF,TGTGCCACCAGTGATCCGCGGGGGCAGACAGATACGCAGTATTTT
TRBV14,TRBD2,TRBJ2-2,once,CASSQHFGTSGTTGELFF,TGTGCCAGCAGCCAGCATTTCGGGACTAGCGGGACCACCGGGGAGCTGTTTTTT
TRBV11-3,-,TRBJ1-1,once,CASSLVLGQGTEAFF,TGTGCCAGCAGCTTAGTGTTGGGGCAGGGGACTGAAGCTTTCTTT
TRBV21-1,-,TRBJ2-2,-,CASSKAGGGELFF,TGTGCCAGCAGCAAAGCAGGGGGCGGGGAGCTGTTTTTT
TRBV5-1,-,TRBJ1-2,-,CASSLPGRGYTF,TGCGCCAGCAGCTTGCCCGGCAGGGGCTACACCTTC
TRBV19,-,TRBJ1-6,-,CASSRSSYNSPLHF,TGTGCCAGTAGTAGGAGCTCCTATAATTCACCCCTCCACTTT
TRBV7-6,-,TRBJ1-1,-,CASSSPQGLNTEAFF,TGTGCCAGCAGCTCACCCCAGGGGTTGAACACTGAAGCTTTCTTT
TRBV7-2,-,TRBJ2-1,-,CASSPGNYNEQFF,TGTGCCAGCAGCCCCGGGAACTACAATGAGCAGTTCTTC
TRBV15,-,TRBJ2-2,-,CATSRDLGNTGELFF,TGTGCCACCAGCAGAGATCTCGGGAACACCGGGGAGCTGTTTTTT
TRBV30,-,TRBJ2-1,-,CAWSPGGPEQFF,TGTGCCTGGAGTCCCGGGGGACCCGAGCAGTTCTTC
TRBV12-3/TRBV12-4,-,TRBJ1-2,-,CASSFIGGYGYTF,TGTGCCAGCAGTTTTATCGGAGGCTATGGCTACACCTTC
TRBV6-2/TRBV6-3,-,TRBJ2-5,-,CASSDGGTQYF,TGTGCCAGCAGTGACGGGGGGACCCAGTACTTC
TRBV18,TRBD1,TRBJ1-2,-,CASSPQGQGYGYTF,TGTGCCAGCTCACCACAGGGACAGGGATATGGCTACACCTTC
TRBV6-5,-,TRBJ1-2,-,CASSYSADGIGEGYTF,TGTGCCAGCAGTTACTCCGCGGACGGAATCGGGGAGGGCTACACCTTC
TRBV24-1,-,TRBJ2-1,-,CATSDSLTPGEQFF,TGTGCCACCAGTGATTCCCTGACTCCGGGTGAGCAGTTCTTC
TRBV3-1/TRBV3-2,TRBD2,TRBJ2-1,-,CASSQGGGRRGYNEQFF,TGTGCCAGCAGCCAAGGGGGCGGGAGGAGGGGCTACAATGAGCAGTTCTTC
TRBV7-9,TRBD2,TRBJ2-7,-,CASSPRGGSWEQYF,TGTGCCAGCTCGCCCCGGGGGGGCTCGTGGGAGCAGTACTTC
TRBV30,-,TRBJ1-3,-,CAWDVGGIIYF,TGTGCCTGGGACGTCGGGGGGATCATATATTTT
TRBV7-2,-,TRBJ1-2,-,CASSLDGPTNYGYTF,TGTGCCAGCAGCTTAGACGGTCCGACTAACTATGGCTACACCTTC
TRBV19,TRBD1,TRBJ1-1,-,CASSTGQVVVNTEAFF,TGTGCCAGTAGTACAGGACAGGTGGTGGTGAACACTGAAGCTTTCTTT
TRBV4-3,TRBD2,TRBJ2-5,-,CASSQDWGLAWGAQYF,TGCGCCAGCAGCCAAGATTGGGGACTAGCGTGGGGGGCCCAGTACTTC
TRBV11-2,-,TRBJ2-1,-,CASSQDLASYNEQFF,TGTGCCAGCAGCCAAGATCTAGCCTCCTACAATGAGCAGTTCTTC
TRBV6-1,-,TRBJ1-2,-,CASSEVNRAYGYTF,TGTGCCAGCAGTGAAGTGAACAGAGCTTATGGCTACACCTTC